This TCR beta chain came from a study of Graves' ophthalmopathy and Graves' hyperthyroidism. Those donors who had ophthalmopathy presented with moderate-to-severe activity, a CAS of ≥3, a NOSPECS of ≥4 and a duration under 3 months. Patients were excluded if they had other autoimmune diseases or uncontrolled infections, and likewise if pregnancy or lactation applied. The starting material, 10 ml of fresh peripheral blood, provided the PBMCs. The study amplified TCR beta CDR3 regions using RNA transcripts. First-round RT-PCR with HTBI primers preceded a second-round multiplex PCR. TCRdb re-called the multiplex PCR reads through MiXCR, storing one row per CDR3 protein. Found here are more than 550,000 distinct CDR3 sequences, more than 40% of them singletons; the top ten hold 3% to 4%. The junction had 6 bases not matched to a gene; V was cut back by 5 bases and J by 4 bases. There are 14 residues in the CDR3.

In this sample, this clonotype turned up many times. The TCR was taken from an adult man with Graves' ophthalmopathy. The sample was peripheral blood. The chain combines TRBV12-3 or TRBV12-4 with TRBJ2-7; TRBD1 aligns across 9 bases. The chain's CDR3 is CASSRTGEGYEQYF. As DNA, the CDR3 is TGTGCCAGCAGTCGGACAGGGGAGGGATACGAGCAGTACTTC.